Sequencing of this TCR beta chain was carried out in a study of CD8 T cells in Susac syndrome. General study findings and limits: The authors acknowledged that the study's TCR sequencing and HLA analysis involved relatively few individuals.

Healthy donors constituted the controls, which were matched for age and sex. The CD8+ and CD4+ T cells were negatively isolated, with the TEMRA cells enriched by FACS. RNA amounts of roughly 0.45 to 1 ug underwent reverse transcription with random hexamers. Amplification of TCR beta CDR3 was carried out by immunoSEQ multiplex PCR, which covered 54 Vbeta and 13 Jbeta segments. Using its own MiXCR run on the immunoSEQ multiplex PCR reads, TCRdb lists one record per CDR3 protein. The top ten hold about 0.1% of the sample, which has about 200,000 distinct CDR3 sequences, roughly 95% seen once. On this clonotype: Antigen specificity is unknown.

The CDR3 runs 13 residues. CDR1 and CDR2 (germline): SQVTM, ANQGSEA. After removal of 7 bases from V and 11 bases from J, the junction contained 15 bases not matched to a gene. The chain joins TRBV29-1 to TRBJ1-1; 8 nucleotides align to TRBD1. Sequencing used CD4+ T cells from PBMCs. This TCR derives from a human donor in good health. The CDR3 is CSATLGQGGVAFF. CDR3 sequence (DNA): TGCAGCGCCACTCTTGGACAGGGCGGTGTGGCTTTCTTT.